The source of this TCR beta chain is a study of shared clonotypes between healthy human individuals. Whole-study results and caveats: Clonotypes shared by all four sorted-subset donors had higher generation probabilities than non-shared clonotypes. Sorted-subset sequencing, rarefaction showed, was incomplete despite large depth.

This CDR3 has 16 residues. V lost 0 bases and J 0 bases, leaving 11 bases between the germline ends. Germline CDR1 GTSNPN, CDR2 SVGIG (reference sequence). Concerning this clone itself: Antigen: not known.

Deep was the level at which the assay was run. Authors' processing steps: Junction-only sequences without quality scores were provided by ImmunoSEQ, so filtering was different. Libraries were prepared by immunoSEQ multiplex PCR; TCRdb keeps only in-frame clonotypes and omits some of them. From that table come the V and J calls and clone size; the DNA was used to work out D and trimming. The sample consists of just over 2,000,000 clones, roughly 94% of them appearing once. The clonotype was recovered from a man aged 18 to 35 in good health. The sample consisted of naive CD4+ T cells sorted from blood. Stated subset: CD45RA+ positively selected. V and J are TRBV30 and TRBJ2-2; D is uncertain. The CDR3 sequence is CAWSVRQTPNTGELFF. DNA for the CDR3: TGTGCCTGGAGTGTACGGCAGACCCCGAACACCGGGGAGCTGTTTTTT.